The TCR beta chain described here comes from a study of OX40 agonist ivuxolimab in advanced cancers. For the wider study: Ivuxolimab was an agonistic, fully human IgG2 monoclonal antibody directed against OX40 (CD134), a costimulatory receptor. Intravenous ivuxolimab was administered to patients every 2 weeks at six dose levels: 0.01, 0.1, 0.3, 1.5, 3 and 10 mg/kg. Of the roughly 51 dose-escalation patients, hepatocellular carcinoma was present in around 20, melanoma in some 15, renal cell carcinoma in 9 and head and neck cancer in 9. The dose-escalation cohort was about 83% male with a mean age of about 65 years, ranging from roughly 23 to 90. Patients were allowed to have had prior anti-PD-1, anti-PD-L1 or anti-CTLA-4 therapy, and 40% of the dose-escalation patients had been treated with checkpoint inhibitors. Partial responses were achieved by three dose-escalation patients, of whom one had hepatocellular carcinoma and two had cutaneous melanoma. Peripheral TCRbeta sequencing aimed to test whether ivuxolimab altered TCR sequence diversity and caused clonal T-cell expansion. The paper covers the monotherapy dose-escalation part of the phase I ivuxolimab trial, which included N ≈ 50 patients. General conclusions and limits of the study: In the 0.1-3.0 mg/kg groups, partial responders were among the patients with the lowest normalized peripheral clonal expansion, particularly in CD8+ T cells. After ivuxolimab, CD8+ T cells had more expanded clones than CD4+ T cells on average. Low levels of normalized T-cell clonal expansion were also shown by some nonresponding patients. At doses of 0.1 to 3.0 mg/kg, clonal expansion of both CD4+ and CD8+ blood T cells was observed from baseline to week 6. The antigen specificity of the peripheral T cells that underwent clonal expansion was not determined.

Genomic DNA was extracted from sorted cells for sequencing of the TCRbeta CDR3 region. The immunoSEQ Assay was used to sequence the TCRbeta CDR3 regions. Held by TCRdb, this immuneACCESS table contains in-frame sequences only and omits some clones. Under half of the omission traces to an unresolved V gene where checked; the cause of the rest is unknown. Here the sample has 40,000 to 55,000 clones; over 75% occur a single time. The ten largest clones capture around 3.3% of the sample. The trial excluded patients who had a history of autoimmune disease or who were on systemic immunosuppression. Peripheral blood for TCR sequencing was drawn from every dose cohort at baseline, at cycle 4 day 1 and at cycle 7 day 1. The samples were taken from a phase I, first-in-human, multicenter, open-label dose-escalation trial of ivuxolimab. Adults with locally advanced or metastatic melanoma, renal cell, hepatocellular, or head and neck squamous cell carcinoma were enrolled in the trial. CD4+ and CD8+ T cells were sorted separately from peripheral blood before TCR sequencing.

In regard to this clone: The clone's antigen remains unknown. Per-base quality was not reported, and no clone a single base away is much larger than it.

Looking up the germline V gene yields CDR1 MNHNS and CDR2 SASEGT. Trimming accounts for 7 bases at V and 6 bases at J, while the number of junction bases matched to no gene is 10. Including cysteine and phenylalanine, the CDR3 has 14 amino acids. Of the read, only the CDR3 DNA is kept; its 42 bases are in frame from base 1. Sequenced here: CD4+ or CD8+ T cells sorted from blood, sampled in a trial of the OX40 agonist ivuxolimab. The clonotype comes from an adult with an advanced solid tumor such as melanoma, head and neck, liver or kidney cancer. The chain uses TRBV6-1 and TRBJ2-3; 7 bases in between match TRBD1. The DNA sequence is given as TGTGCCAGCACGTTGGAAGGGGGCTGGGATACGCAGTATTTT. Its coded protein is CASTLEGGWDTQYF.